The present T cell receptor (beta chain) was sequenced within a study of blood T cells in healthy people across ages. Trimming cost V 1 base and J 4 bases, with 1 base left between them. This CDR3 contains 12 residues. Germline-derived CDR1 and CDR2 are KGHDR and SFDVKD. For the second PCR, which ran for roughly 7 to 11 cycles, a sample-barcoded 5' primer and a J-beta primer mix were used. TCRdb ran MiXCR on the 5' RACE reads and lists one entry per CDR3 protein. The sample has about 670,000 distinct CDR3 sequences, roughly 43% seen once. This TCR was sampled from a man of 80 years or more in good health. The specimen was blood. J is TRBJ2-1 and V is TRBV24-1; D not resolved. The CDR3 reads CATSDFYNEQFF. CDR3 DNA sequence: TGTGCCACCAGTGATTTTTACAATGAGCAGTTCTTC.